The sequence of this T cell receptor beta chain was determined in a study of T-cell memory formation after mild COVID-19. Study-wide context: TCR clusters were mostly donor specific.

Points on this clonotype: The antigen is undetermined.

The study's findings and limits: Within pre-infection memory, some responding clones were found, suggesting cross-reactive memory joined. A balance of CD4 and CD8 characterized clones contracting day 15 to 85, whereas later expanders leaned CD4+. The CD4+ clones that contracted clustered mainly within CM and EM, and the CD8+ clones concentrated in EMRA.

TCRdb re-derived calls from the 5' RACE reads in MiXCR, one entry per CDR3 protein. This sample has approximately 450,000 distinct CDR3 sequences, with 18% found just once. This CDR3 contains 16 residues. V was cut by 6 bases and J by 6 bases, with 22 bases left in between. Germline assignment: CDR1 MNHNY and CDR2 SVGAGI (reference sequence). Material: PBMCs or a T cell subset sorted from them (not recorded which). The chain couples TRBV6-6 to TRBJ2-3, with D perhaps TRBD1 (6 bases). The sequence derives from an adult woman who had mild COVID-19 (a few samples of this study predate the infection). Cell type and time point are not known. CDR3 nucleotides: TGTGCCAGCAGGCCAGGGGAGAGACTGGACCCTGATACGCAGTATTTT. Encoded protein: CASRPGERLDPDTQYF.